Below are 25 T cell receptor beta chains sequenced from a single sample in a study of human T cells and chemical hapten exposure. Time point indicated: healthy volunteer bleed at 6 weeks. Total RNA extraction was carried out from unfractionated whole blood. TCRdb re-called the RACE reads with MiXCR, one entry per CDR3 protein. The sample contains about 79,000 distinct CDR3 sequences, over 7% of which appear only once. The material sequenced was whole blood. These receptors originate from a male donor in good health. Some clones in this sample may be carry-over from other donors' samples.

This clonotype came up a few times. The chain couples TRBV6-5 to TRBJ1-1; maybe TRBD1 (6 bases). CDR3 length: 13 residues. V was cut by 6 bases and J by 4 bases, with 12 bases left in between. Germline V gives CDR1 MNHEY, CDR2 SVGAGI. The DNA for the CDR3 is TGTGCCAGCAGGGATGGGGGGGCCACTGAAGCTTTCTTT. Translation: CASRDGGATEAFF.

This clonotype was seen a few times. The chain combines TRBV12-3 or TRBV12-4 with TRBJ2-7; 12 bases agree with TRBD2. V lost 5 bases and J lost 3; bases outside the gene matches: 5. The CDR3 runs 15 residues. The CDR3 sequence: CASSPPTSGGYEQYF. DNA of the CDR3: TGTGCCAGCAGTCCACCGACTAGCGGGGGCTACGAGCAGTACTTC.

This clonotype was seen a few times. The chain has TRBV12-3 or TRBV12-4 and TRBJ1-4, with D possibly being TRBD1 (5 bases). V gave up 4 bases and J gave up 7 bases, with 13 bases separating them. There are 14 residues in the CDR3. CDR3 residues: CASSSRQPGEKLFF. The CDR3 DNA reads as TGTGCCAGCAGTTCCCGACAGCCTGGTGAAAAACTGTTTTTT.

V gene TRBV20-1 combines with J gene TRBJ2-1; 7 positions match TRBD1. Germline V gives CDR1 DFQATT, CDR2 SNEGSKA (reference sequence). The CDR3 length is 14 residues. Trimming at V came to 6 bases and at J to 7 bases, leaving 12 bases not matched to a gene. Here the CDR3 reads CSADTPTGSNEQFF. The CDR3 DNA reads TGCAGTGCCGATACTCCGACAGGGAGTAATGAGCAGTTCTTC.

This clonotype was picked up many times. This rearrangement joins TRBV7-2 to TRBJ2-6; no clear D gene. Germline V gives CDR1 SGHTA, CDR2 FQGNSA. The CDR3 contains 14 residues. The V and J ends lost 6 bases and 0 bases respectively, with 6 bases between them. The CDR3 sequence: CASSPFSGANVLTF. The CDR3 nucleotides read TGTGCCAGCAGTCCGTTCTCTGGGGCCAACGTCCTGACTTTC.

This clonotype was detected a few times. The CDR3 DNA sequence: TGTGCCAGCAGTTACGAGGGGATCTCTGGAAACACCATATATTTT. It encodes CASSYEGISGNTIYF. V is TRBV6-6 and J is TRBJ1-3, with D tentatively TRBD1 (5 bases). CDR3 length: 15 amino acids. Germline V gene sequence: CDR1 MNHNY, CDR2 SVGAGI (reference sequence). V lost 2 bases to trimming and J lost 0 bases, with 8 bases between them.

This clonotype was seen only a few times. V is TRBV5-4 and J is TRBJ2-1; D may be TRBD1 (6 bases). Trimming left V 4 bases short and J 9 bases short, with 14 bases between. This CDR3 has 13 residues. Germline V gene sequence: CDR1 SGHNT, CDR2 YYREEE (reference sequence). The CDR3 is CASSTGQRGEQFF. CDR3 coding DNA: TGTGCCAGCAGCACTGGACAGCGTGGTGAGCAGTTCTTC.

The chain uses TRBV7-2 and TRBJ2-7, with 7 bases lining up with TRBD2. Germline V CDR1 and CDR2: SGHTA, FQGNSA. V lost 3 bases to trimming and J lost 0 bases; unmatched junction nucleotides: 5. The CDR3 totals 15 residues. The DNA of the CDR3 is TGTGCCAGCAGCTTCCTAGCGGAACTCTCCTACGAGCAGTACTTC. Its protein product is CASSFLAELSYEQYF.

The table lists this clonotype with a few counts. CDR3 sequence: CASRPTGPVLGSLETQYF. The DNA of the CDR3 is TGTGCCAGCAGGCCGACAGGGCCCGTATTAGGGTCTCTAGAGACCCAGTACTTC. The J gene is TRBJ2-5, the V gene TRBV27; TRBD1 matches at 7 bases. V shed 6 bases, J shed 4 bases, and the junction held 20 bases outside the gene matches. The CDR3 has 18 amino acids. Germline loops: CDR1 MNHEY, CDR2 SMNVEV (reference sequence).

This clonotype was recorded at least ten times. This chain uses TRBV6-5 with TRBJ1-1, with TRBD1 matching 9 bases. The ends lost 6 bases at V and 6 bases at J; junction bases unmatched: 8. Germline lookup yields CDR1 MNHEY and CDR2 SVGAGI. The CDR3 covers 14 residues. The CDR3, as DNA: TGTGCCAGCAGCCCCGGACAGGGGAGCTCTGAAGCTTTCTTT. Its translation is CASSPGQGSSEAFF.

This chain joins TRBV6-5 and TRBJ1-6, with D perhaps matching TRBD1 (5 bases). Trimming took 2 bases from V and 7 from J, leaving 12 bases between them. The CDR3 has 15 residues. Germline values: CDR1 MNHEY, CDR2 SVGAGI. The CDR3 DNA reads as TGTGCCAGCAGTTACACCGGGGACGGGAATTCACCCCTCCACTTT. This sequence encodes CASSYTGDGNSPLHF.

V gene TRBV20-1 combines with J gene TRBJ2-6; D not certain. Trimming left V 3 bases short and J 0 bases short, with 9 bases between. The CDR3 consists of 15 residues. Germline loops: CDR1 DFQATT, CDR2 SNEGSKA (reference sequence). The CDR3 reads CSARAPNSGANVLTF. DNA of the CDR3: TGCAGTGCTAGGGCCCCAAACTCTGGGGCCAACGTCCTGACTTTC.

This clonotype was counted a few times. This CDR3 reads CASWSSAVRGEKLFF. DNA for the CDR3: TGTGCCAGTTGGTCCTCCGCGGTCAGAGGGGAAAAACTGTTTTTT. V and J are TRBV19 and TRBJ1-4; no reliable D call. The CDR3 loop spans 15 amino acids. Looked up from germline, CDR1 is LNHDA and CDR2 is SQIVND (reference sequence). Trimming pared 8 bases from V and 8 bases from J, leaving 21 bases between.

This clonotype was seen more than once but under ten times. This rearrangement joins TRBV7-3 to TRBJ2-3; D not resolved. Trimming pared 0 bases from V and 0 bases from J, leaving 7 bases between. This CDR3 contains 15 residues. CDR1 and CDR2 (germline): SGHTA, FQGTGA. This CDR3 is CASSLTSSSTDTQYF. The CDR3 nucleotides read TGTGCCAGCAGCTTAACTAGCAGTAGCACAGATACGCAGTATTTT.

This clonotype was observed a handful of times. The V gene is TRBV4-1, the J gene TRBJ1-5; TRBD1 agrees at 8 bases. The length of the CDR3 is 15 residues. Looked up from germline, CDR1 is MGHRA and CDR2 is YSYEKL. Trimming cost V 4 bases and J 8 bases; bases outside gene matches: 10. This chain's CDR3 is CASSLHGQGSEPQHF. Here the CDR3 DNA reads TGCGCCAGCAGCCTACACGGACAGGGCTCGGAGCCCCAGCATTTT.

This rearrangement joins TRBV5-1 to TRBJ2-7, with D perhaps TRBD1 (5 bases). V lost 3 bases and J 8 bases, leaving 12 bases between the germline ends. There are 12 residues in the CDR3. Germline lookup yields CDR1 SGHRS and CDR2 YFSETQ. The CDR3 spells CASSWVDIKQYF. The CDR3 DNA reads TGCGCCAGCAGCTGGGTGGACATTAAGCAGTACTTC.

Ten or more counts support this clonotype. This chain connects TRBV27 to TRBJ2-5; D is possibly TRBD1 (5 bases). Trimming cost V 0 bases and J 2 bases, with 13 bases left between them. The CDR3 sequence is 16 residues long. CDR1 is MNHEY, CDR2 SMNVEV, per germline (reference sequence). As DNA, the CDR3 is TGTGCCAGCAGTTTATCTGGCAGGGCCCCTCAAGAGACCCAGTACTTC. Translated, it gives CASSLSGRAPQETQYF.

This chain joins TRBV25-1 and TRBJ2-5, with 10 positions matching TRBD2. The junction had 3 bases not matched to a gene; V was cut back by 4 bases and J by 4 bases. CDR3 size: 14 residues. CDR1 and CDR2 (germline): MGHDK, SYGVNS. CDR3 sequence reads: CASSVRLAGETQYF. The CDR3 region has the DNA TGTGCCAGCAGTGTCAGACTAGCGGGAGAGACCCAGTACTTC.

This rearrangement joins TRBV20-1 to TRBJ2-3, with a possible D match to TRBD2 (6 bases). Trimming took 0 bases from V and 0 from J, leaving 10 bases between them. The CDR3 totals 15 residues. Germline V lookup: CDR1 DFQATT, CDR2 SNEGSKA (reference sequence). CDR3 amino acids: CSARDLADSTDTQYF. CDR3 in DNA: TGCAGTGCTAGAGATTTAGCGGATAGCACAGATACGCAGTATTTT.

Note on this clonotype: A junction end diverges from the germline sequence, so it may reflect a read error. The V call is TRBV4-3, the J call TRBJ1-4; TRBD1 is a possible D gene (6 bases). Germline CDR1 LGHNA, CDR2 YSLEER. The CDR3 extends over 13 amino acids. The CDR3 sequence: CASSQDPGTTLWF. The CDR3 DNA sequence: TGCGCCAGCAGCCAAGATCCCGGGACAACTCTTTGGTTC.

Only a few counts were recorded for this clonotype. The rearrangement links TRBV6-1 to TRBJ2-3, with 11 bases fitting TRBD2. CDR3 length: 15 residues. V trimming: 6 bases; J trimming: 1 base; junction bases outside the gene matches: 3. Germline V gives CDR1 MNHNS, CDR2 SASEGT. The CDR3 region has the DNA TGTGCCAGCAGCCGACTAGCGGGACGCACAGATACGCAGTATTTT. It yields the protein CASSRLAGRTDTQYF.

This chain connects TRBV12-3 or TRBV12-4 to TRBJ1-1; 7 nucleotides agree with TRBD1. This CDR3 is built from 16 residues. V dropped 3 bases and J dropped 3; count of bases not matched to a gene: 10. The CDR3 DNA sequence: TGTGCCAGCAGTTTTGGGGACAGTTTTAGGCACACTGAAGCTTTCTTT. Translating gives CASSFGDSFRHTEAFF.

This clonotype has a handful of counts. The V call is TRBV12-3 or TRBV12-4, the J call TRBJ1-1; D possibly corresponds to TRBD1 (6 bases). There are 17 residues in the CDR3. V was pared by 6 bases and J by 5 bases, with 25 bases between. This CDR3 is CASRRVWVGTGTTEAFF. Here the CDR3 DNA reads TGTGCCAGCAGAAGAGTGTGGGTCGGAACAGGGACTACTGAAGCTTTCTTT.

The rearrangement joins TRBV12-3 or TRBV12-4 to TRBJ2-7; D tentatively reads TRBD1 or TRBD2 (5 bases each). Deletions cut 5 bases from V and 3 bases from J, with 20 bases between. The CDR3 is made up of 16 amino acids. CDR3 region: CASSPQTAIRGYEQYF. In DNA, the CDR3 is TGTGCCAGCAGTCCACAGACAGCGATTCGGGGCTACGAGCAGTACTTC.

This clonotype has at least ten counts. The chain employs TRBV4-3 and TRBJ2-2, with 8 bases lining up with TRBD2. Unmatched junction bases numbered 2, after V lost 5 bases and J lost 0 bases. The germline CDR1 and CDR2 sequences are LGHNA and YSLEER. This CDR3 is 15 amino acids long. The CDR3 nucleotides are TGCGCCAGCAGCTCAGCGGGGGCGAACACCGGGGAGCTGTTTTTT. It yields the protein CASSSAGANTGELFF.